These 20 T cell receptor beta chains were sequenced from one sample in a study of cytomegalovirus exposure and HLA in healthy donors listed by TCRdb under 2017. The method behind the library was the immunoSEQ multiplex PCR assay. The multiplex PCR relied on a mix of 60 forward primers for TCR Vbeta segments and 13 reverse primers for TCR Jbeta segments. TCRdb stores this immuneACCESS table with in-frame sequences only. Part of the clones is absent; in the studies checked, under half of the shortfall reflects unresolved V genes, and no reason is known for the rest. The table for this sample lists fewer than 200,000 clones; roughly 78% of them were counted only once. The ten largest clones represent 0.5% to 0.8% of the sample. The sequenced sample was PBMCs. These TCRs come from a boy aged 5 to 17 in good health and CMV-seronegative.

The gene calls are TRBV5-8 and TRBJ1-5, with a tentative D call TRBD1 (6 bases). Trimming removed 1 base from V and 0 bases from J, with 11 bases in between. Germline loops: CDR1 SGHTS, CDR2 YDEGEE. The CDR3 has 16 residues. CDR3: CASSLSRGHSNQPQHF. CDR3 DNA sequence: TGTGCCAGCAGCTTGTCCAGGGGCCATAGCAATCAGCCCCAGCATTTT.

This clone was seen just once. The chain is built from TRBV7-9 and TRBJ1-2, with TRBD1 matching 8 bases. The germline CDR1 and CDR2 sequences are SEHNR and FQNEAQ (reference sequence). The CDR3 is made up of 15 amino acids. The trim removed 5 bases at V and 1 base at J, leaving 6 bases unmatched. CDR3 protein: CASSATGGINYGYTF. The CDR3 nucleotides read TGTGCCAGCAGCGCAACAGGGGGGATTAACTATGGCTACACCTTC.

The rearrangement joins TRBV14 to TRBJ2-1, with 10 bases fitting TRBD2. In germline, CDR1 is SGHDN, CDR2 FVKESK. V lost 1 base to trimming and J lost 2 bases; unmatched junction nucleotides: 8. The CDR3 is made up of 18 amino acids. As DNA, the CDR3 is TGTGCCAGCAGCCAAGGGAGGGTGCTAGCGGGGGCCTACAATGAGCAGTTCTTC. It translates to CASSQGRVLAGAYNEQFF.

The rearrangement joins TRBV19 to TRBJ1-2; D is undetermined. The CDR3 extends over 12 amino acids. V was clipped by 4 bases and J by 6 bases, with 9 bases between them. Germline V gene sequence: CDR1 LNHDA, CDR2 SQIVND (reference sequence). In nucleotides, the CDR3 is TGTGCCAGTAGTAAAGGACTTGATGGCTACACCTTC. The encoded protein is CASSKGLDGYTF.

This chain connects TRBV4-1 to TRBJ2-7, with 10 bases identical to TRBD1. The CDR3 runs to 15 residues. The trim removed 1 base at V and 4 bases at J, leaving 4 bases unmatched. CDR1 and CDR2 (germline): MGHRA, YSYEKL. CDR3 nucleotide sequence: TGCGCCAGCAGCCAAGTTGGGACAGGGGAATACGAGCAGTACTTC. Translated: CASSQVGTGEYEQYF.

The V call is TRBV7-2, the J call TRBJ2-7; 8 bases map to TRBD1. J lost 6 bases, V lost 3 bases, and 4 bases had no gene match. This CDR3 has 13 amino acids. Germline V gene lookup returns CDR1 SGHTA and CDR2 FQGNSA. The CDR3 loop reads CASSFQGASEQYF. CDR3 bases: TGTGCCAGCAGCTTTCAGGGGGCGAGCGAGCAGTACTTC.

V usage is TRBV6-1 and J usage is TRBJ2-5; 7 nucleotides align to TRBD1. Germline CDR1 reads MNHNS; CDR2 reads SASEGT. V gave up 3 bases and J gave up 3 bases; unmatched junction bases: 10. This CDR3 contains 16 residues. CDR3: CASSDSLATGEETQYF. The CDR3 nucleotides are TGTGCCAGCAGTGATTCCCTGGCTACAGGGGAAGAGACCCAGTACTTC.

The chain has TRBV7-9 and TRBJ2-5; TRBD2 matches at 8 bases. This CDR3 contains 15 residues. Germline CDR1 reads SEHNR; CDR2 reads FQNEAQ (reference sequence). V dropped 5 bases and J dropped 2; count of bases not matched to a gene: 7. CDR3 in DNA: TGTGCCAGCAGCCCTTGGCGGGGGGAACAAGAGACCCAGTACTTC. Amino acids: CASSPWRGEQETQYF.

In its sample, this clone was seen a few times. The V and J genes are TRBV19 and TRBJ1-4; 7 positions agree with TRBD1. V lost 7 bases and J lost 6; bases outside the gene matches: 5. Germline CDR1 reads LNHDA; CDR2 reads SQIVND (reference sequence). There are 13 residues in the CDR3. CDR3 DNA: TGTGCCAGTATCGGAGGGGGCGATGAAAAACTGTTTTTT. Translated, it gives CASIGGGDEKLFF.

DNA of the CDR3: TGCGCCAGCAGCCAAGGCAGTATAAAAGGCGGAGAGCAGTTCTTC. Protein sequence: CASSQGSIKGGEQFF. This chain uses TRBV4-3 with TRBJ2-1; D uncertain. This CDR3 spans 15 amino acids. Germline values: CDR1 LGHNA, CDR2 YSLEER. Trimming took 1 base from V and 10 from J, leaving 17 bases between them.

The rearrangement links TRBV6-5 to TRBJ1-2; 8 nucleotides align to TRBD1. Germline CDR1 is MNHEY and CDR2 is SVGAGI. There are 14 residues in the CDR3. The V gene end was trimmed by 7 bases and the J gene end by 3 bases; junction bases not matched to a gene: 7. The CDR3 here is CASTKQGGDYGYTF. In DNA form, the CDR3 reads TGTGCCAGCACCAAACAGGGGGGAGACTATGGCTACACCTTC.

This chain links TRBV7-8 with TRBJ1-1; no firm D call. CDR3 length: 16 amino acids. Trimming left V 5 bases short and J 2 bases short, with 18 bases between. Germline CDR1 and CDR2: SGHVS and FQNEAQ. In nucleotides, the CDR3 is TGTGCCAGCAGCCCCCCCGGGCCGGGAAGAAACACTGAAGCTTTCTTT. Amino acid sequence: CASSPPGPGRNTEAFF.

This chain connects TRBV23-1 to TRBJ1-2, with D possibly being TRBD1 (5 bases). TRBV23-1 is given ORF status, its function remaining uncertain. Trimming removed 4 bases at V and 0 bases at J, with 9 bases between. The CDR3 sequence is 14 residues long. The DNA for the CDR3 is TGCGCCAGCAGTCCGAGACAGTCTAACTATGGCTACACCTTC. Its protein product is CASSPRQSNYGYTF.

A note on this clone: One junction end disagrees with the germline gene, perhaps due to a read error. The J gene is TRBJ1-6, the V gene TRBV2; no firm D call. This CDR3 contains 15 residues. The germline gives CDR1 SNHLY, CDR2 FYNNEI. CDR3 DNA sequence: TGTGCCAGCAGGGAAGGACGGACTAGCAATTCACCCCTCCACTTT. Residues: CASREGRTSNSPLHF.

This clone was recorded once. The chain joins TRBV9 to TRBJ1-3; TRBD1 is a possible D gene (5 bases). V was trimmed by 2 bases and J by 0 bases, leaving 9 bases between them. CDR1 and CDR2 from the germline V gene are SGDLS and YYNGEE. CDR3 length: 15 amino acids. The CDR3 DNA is TGTGCCAGCAGCGTCGACAGCGACTCTGGAAACACCATATATTTT. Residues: CASSVDSDSGNTIYF.

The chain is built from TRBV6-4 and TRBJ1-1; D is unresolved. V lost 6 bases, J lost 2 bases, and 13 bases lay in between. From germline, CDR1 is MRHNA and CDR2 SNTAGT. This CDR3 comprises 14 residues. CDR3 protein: CASRLSQANTEAFF. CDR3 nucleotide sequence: TGTGCCAGCAGGCTCAGTCAGGCCAACACTGAAGCTTTCTTT.

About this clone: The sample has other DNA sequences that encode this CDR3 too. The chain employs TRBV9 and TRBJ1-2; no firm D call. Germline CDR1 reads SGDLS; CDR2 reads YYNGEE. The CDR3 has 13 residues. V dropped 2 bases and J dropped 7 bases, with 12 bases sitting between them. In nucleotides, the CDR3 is TGTGCCAGCAGCGTGGGAGGAGTGGGTGGCTACACCTTC. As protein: CASSVGGVGGYTF.

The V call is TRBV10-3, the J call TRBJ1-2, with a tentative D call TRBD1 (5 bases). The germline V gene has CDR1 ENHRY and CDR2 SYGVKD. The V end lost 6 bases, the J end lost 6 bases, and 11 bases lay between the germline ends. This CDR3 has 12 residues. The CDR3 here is CAISITTDGYTF. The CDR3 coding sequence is TGTGCCATCAGCATCACGACAGATGGCTACACCTTC.

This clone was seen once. The DNA for the CDR3 is TGTGCCAGCAGTTACTCCGAGAAGAACACTGAAGCTTTCTTT. Translating it yields CASSYSEKNTEAFF. The chain uses TRBV6-5 and TRBJ1-1, with D unresolved. V was trimmed by 0 bases and J by 1 base, leaving 6 bases between them. Germline V gene sequence: CDR1 MNHEY, CDR2 SVGAGI. CDR3 size: 14 residues.

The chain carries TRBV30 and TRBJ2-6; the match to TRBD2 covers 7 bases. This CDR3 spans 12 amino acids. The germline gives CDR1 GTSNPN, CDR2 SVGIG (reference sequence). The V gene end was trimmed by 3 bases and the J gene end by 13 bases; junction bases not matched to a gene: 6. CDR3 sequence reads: CAWRAGVGVLTF. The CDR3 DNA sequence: TGTGCCTGGAGGGCGGGGGTTGGAGTCCTGACTTTC.